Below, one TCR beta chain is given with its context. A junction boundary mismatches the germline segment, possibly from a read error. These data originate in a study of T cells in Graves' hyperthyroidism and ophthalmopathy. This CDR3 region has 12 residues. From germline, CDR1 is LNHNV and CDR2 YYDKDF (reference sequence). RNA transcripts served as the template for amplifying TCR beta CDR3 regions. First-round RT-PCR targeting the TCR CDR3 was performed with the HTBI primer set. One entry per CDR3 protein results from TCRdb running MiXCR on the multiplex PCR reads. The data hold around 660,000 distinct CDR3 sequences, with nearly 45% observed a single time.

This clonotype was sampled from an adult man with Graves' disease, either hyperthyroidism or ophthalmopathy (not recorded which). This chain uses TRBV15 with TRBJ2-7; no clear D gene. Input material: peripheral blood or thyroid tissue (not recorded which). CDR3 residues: CVTLASRYEQYF. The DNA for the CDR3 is TGTGTCACCCTGGCCTCCCGCTACGAGCAGTACTTC.